Shown below are 3 T cell receptor beta chains from a single sample sequenced in a study of T-cell memory formation after mild COVID-19. TCRdb independently ran MiXCR on the 5' RACE reads; one entry per CDR3 protein. The data hold 170,000 or so distinct CDR3 sequences, with over 20% observed a single time. The material sequenced was PBMCs or a T cell subset sorted from them (not recorded which). The receptors come from an adult woman who had mild COVID-19 (a few samples of this study predate the infection). Cell type and time point are not known.

This clonotype was counted at least ten times. V usage is TRBV4-1 and J usage is TRBJ2-7, with TRBD1 identical over 11 bases. Germline trimming cut 2 bases from V and 2 bases from J; bases unmatched to any gene: 5. The germline V gene encodes CDR1 MGHRA and CDR2 YSYEKL. The CDR3 has 16 residues. The CDR3 DNA reads TGCGCCAGCAGCCAACCAGGGACAGGGGGAGCCTACGAGCAGTACTTC. Translated: CASSQPGTGGAYEQYF.

This clonotype was recorded at least ten times. The gene calls are TRBV4-2 and TRBJ2-1; D is ambiguous. The V end lost 1 base, the J end lost 3 bases, and 13 bases lay between the germline ends. The CDR3 runs 16 residues. From germline, CDR1 is LGHNA and CDR2 YNFKEQ. The CDR3 bases are TGTGCCAGCAGCCAAGTTCCCTCCCAGAGCTACAATGAGCAGTTCTTC. Residues: CASSQVPSQSYNEQFF.

This clonotype has just a few counts. CDR3 bases: TGTGCCAGCAGCCCCCTAGCGGGGGGGCCGGTCGGTTTAGATACGCAGTATTTT. Translation gives CASSPLAGGPVGLDTQYF. V usage is TRBV7-3 and J usage is TRBJ2-3, with TRBD2 matching 12 bases. Germline-derived CDR1 and CDR2 are SGHTA and FQGTGA. This CDR3 comprises 18 residues. The trim removed 5 bases at V and 5 bases at J, leaving 14 bases unmatched.